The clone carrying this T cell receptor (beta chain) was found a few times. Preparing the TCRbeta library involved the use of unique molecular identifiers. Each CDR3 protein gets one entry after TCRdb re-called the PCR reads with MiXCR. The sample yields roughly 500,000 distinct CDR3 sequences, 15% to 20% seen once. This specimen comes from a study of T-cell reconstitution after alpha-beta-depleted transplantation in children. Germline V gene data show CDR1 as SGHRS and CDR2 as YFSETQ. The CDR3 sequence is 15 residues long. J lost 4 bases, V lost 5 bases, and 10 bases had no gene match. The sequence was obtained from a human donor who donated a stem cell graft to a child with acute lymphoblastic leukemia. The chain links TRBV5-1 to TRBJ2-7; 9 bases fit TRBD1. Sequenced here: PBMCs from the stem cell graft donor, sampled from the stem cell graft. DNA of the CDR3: TGCGCCAGCAGTCCCATCACAGGGGGCACATACGAGCAGTACTTC. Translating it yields CASSPITGGTYEQYF. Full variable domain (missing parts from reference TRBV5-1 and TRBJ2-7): KAGVTQTPRYLIKTRGQQVTLSCSPISGHRSVSWYQQTPGQGLQFLFEYFSETQRNKGNFPGRFSGRQFSNSRSEMNVSTLELGDSALYLCASSPITGGTYEQYFGPGTRLTVT.